This T cell receptor beta chain comes out of a study of regulatory T cells in long-lasting Graves disease. Trimming removed 3 bases at V and 1 base at J, with 11 bases between. The CDR3 runs 15 residues. Germline CDR1 and CDR2: ENHRY and SYGVKD. Indicated time point: newly diagnosed GD, antithyroid drugs for less than 3 months. There was RNA extracted from PBMCs, and the TCR library was made from it. In this sample, this clonotype turned up many times. To make TCR beta libraries, researchers used iRepertoire HTBI primers and Arm-PCR of CDR3 regions. TCRdb passed the multiplex PCR reads through MiXCR, listing each CDR3 protein once. Of under 500,000 distinct CDR3 sequences in the sample, about a sixth were seen once. The same data also contributed to another study, on T cells in Graves' hyperthyroidism and ophthalmopathy.

This specimen was peripheral blood mononuclear cells (PBMCs), taken at new diagnosis, from a patient treated with antithyroid drugs. The origin of this receptor is a woman aged 25-40 years with Graves disease. This chain uses TRBV10-3 with TRBJ2-3, with D uncertain. This CDR3 is CAISDSRVGTDTQYF. DNA for the CDR3: TGTGCCATCAGTGACAGCCGTGTCGGCACAGATACGCAGTATTTT.